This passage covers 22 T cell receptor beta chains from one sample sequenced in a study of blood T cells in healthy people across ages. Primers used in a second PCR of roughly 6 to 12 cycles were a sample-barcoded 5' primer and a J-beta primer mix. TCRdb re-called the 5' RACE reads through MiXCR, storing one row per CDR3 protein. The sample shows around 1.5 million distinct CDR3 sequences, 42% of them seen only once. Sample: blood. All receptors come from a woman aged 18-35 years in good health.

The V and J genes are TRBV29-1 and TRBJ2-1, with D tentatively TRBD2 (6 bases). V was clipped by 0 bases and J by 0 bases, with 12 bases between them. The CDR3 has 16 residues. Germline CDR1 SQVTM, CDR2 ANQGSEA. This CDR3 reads CSVEDPRGTSYNEQFF. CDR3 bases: TGCAGCGTTGAAGATCCCCGGGGGACCTCCTACAATGAGCAGTTCTTC.

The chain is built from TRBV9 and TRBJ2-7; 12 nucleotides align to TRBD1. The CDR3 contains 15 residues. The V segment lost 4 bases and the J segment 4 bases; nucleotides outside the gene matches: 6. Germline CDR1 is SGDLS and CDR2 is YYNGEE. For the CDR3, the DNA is TGTGCCAGCAGCACGGGACAGGGGGCCATATACGAGCAGTACTTC. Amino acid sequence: CASSTGQGAIYEQYF.

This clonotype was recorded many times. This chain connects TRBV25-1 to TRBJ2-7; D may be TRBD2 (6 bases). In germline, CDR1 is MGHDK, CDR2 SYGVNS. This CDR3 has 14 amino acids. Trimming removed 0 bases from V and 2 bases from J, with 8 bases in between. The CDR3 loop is CASSEYGGTYEQYF. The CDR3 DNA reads TGTGCCAGCAGTGAATACGGGGGTACCTACGAGCAGTACTTC.

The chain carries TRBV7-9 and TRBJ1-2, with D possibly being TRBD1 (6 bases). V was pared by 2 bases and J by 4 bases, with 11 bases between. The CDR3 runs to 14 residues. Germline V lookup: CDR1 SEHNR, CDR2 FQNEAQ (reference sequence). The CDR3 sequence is CASSLFKGGYGYTF. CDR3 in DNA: TGTGCCAGCAGCTTATTTAAGGGGGGCTATGGCTACACCTTC.

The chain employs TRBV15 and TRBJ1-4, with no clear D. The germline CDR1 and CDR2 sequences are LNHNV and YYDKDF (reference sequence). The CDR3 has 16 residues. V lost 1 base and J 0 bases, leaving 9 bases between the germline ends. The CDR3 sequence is CATSRAGRATNEKLFF. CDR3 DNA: TGTGCCACCAGCAGAGCCGGAAGGGCAACTAATGAAAAACTGTTTTTT.

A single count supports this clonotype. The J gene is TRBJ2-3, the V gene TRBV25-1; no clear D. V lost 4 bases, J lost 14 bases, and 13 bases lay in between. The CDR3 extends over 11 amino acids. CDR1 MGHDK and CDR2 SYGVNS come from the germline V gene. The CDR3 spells CASSGKDGPYF. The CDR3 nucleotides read TGTGCCAGCAGTGGTAAGGATGGGCCGTATTTT.

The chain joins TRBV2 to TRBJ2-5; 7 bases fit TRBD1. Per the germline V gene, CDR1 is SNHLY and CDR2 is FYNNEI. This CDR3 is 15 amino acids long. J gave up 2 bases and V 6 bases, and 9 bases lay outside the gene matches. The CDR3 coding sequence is TGTGCCAGCAGGTCTCCCCAGGGGGTGCAAGAGACCCAGTACTTC. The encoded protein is CASRSPQGVQETQYF.

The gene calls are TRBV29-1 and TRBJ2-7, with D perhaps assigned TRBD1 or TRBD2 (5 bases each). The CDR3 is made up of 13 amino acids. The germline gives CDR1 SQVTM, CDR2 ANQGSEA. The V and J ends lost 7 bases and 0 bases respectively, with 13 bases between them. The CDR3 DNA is TGCAGCGCCCGGGGCATTTACTCCTACGAGCAGTACTTC. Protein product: CSARGIYSYEQYF.

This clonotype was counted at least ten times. The DNA for the CDR3 is TGCAGTGCTAGAGACCGCAATGAGCAGTTCTTC. Translation gives CSARDRNEQFF. The chain recombines TRBV20-1 with TRBJ2-1; no definite D call. Looked up from germline, CDR1 is DFQATT and CDR2 is SNEGSKA (reference sequence). V lost 0 bases and J lost 6, with 3 bases in between. This CDR3 has 11 residues.

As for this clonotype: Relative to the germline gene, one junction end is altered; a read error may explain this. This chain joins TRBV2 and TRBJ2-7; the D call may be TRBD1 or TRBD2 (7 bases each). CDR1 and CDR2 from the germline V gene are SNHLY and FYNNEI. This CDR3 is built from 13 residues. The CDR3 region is CASRGDYAYEQYF. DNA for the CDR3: TGTGCTAGCAGGGGGGACTATGCCTACGAGCAGTACTTC.

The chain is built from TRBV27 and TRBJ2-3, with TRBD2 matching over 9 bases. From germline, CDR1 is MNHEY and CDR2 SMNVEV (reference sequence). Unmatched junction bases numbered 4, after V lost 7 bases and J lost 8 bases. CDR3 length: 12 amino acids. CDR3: CASTTAGGTQYF. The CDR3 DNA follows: TGTGCCAGCACCACAGCGGGGGGTACGCAGTATTTT.

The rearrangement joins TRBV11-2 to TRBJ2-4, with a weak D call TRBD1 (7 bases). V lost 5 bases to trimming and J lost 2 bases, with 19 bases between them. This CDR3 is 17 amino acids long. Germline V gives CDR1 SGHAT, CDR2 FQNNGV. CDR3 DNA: TGTGCCAGCAGCGTTACAGGGGCTAGCGTCACCAAAAACATTCAGTACTTC. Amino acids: CASSVTGASVTKNIQYF.

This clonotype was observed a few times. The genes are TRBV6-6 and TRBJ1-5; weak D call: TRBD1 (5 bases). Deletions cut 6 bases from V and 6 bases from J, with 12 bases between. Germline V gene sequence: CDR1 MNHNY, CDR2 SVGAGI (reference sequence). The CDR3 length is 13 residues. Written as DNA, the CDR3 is TGTGCCAGCAGCCGAGGGGAGGGTCAGCCCCAGCATTTT. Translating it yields CASSRGEGQPQHF.

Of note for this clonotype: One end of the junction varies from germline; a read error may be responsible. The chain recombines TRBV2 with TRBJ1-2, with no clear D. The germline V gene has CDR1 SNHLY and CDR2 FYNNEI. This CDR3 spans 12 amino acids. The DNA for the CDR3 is TGTGCCAGCAGTGCCGATGACTATGGCCACACCTTC. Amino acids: CASSADDYGHTF.

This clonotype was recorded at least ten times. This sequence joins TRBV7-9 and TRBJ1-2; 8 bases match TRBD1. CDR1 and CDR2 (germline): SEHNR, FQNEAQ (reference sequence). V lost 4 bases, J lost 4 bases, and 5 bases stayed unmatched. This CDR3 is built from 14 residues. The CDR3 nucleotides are TGTGCCAGCAGCTCGCCCGACAGGGGCTATGGCTACACCTTC. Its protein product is CASSSPDRGYGYTF.

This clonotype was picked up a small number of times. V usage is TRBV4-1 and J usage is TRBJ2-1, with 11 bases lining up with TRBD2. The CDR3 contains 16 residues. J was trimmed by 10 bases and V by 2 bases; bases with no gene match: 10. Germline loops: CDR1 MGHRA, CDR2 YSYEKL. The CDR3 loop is CASSQSLAGGPIEQFF. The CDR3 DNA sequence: TGCGCCAGCAGCCAATCGCTAGCGGGAGGCCCCATCGAGCAGTTCTTC.

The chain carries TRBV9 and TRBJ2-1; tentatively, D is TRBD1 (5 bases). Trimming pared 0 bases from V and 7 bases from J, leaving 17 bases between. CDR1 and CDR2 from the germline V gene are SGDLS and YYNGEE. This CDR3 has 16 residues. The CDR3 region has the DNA TGTGCCAGCAGCGTAGGGGGCTCCCAACGGATGAATGAGCAGTTCTTC. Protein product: CASSVGGSQRMNEQFF.

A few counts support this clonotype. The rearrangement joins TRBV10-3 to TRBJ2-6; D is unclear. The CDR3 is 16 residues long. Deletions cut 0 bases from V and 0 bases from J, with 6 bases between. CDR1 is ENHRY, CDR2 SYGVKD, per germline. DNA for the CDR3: TGTGCCATCAGTGAGTCCGGTGTCTCTGGGGCCAACGTCCTGACTTTC. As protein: CAISESGVSGANVLTF.

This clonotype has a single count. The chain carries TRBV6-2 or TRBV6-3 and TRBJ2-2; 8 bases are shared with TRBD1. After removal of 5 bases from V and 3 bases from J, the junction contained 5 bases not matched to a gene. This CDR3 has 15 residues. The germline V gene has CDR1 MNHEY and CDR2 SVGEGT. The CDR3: CASSEGQAHTGELFF. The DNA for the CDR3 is TGTGCCAGCAGTGAGGGACAGGCCCACACCGGGGAGCTGTTTTTT.

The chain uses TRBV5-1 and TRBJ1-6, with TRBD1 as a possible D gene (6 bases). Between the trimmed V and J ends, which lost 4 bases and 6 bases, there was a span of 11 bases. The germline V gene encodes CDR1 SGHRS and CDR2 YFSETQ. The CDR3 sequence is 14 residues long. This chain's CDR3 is CASSPGGLNSPLHF. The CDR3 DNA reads TGCGCCAGCAGCCCGGGGGGCCTTAATTCACCCCTCCACTTT.

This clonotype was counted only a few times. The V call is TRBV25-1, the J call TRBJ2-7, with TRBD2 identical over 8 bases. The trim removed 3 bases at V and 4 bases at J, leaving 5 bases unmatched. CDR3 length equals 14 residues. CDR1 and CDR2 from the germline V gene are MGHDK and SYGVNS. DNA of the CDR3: TGTGCCAGCAGTGATGCTAGCGGGCGTTACGAGCAGTACTTC. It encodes CASSDASGRYEQYF.

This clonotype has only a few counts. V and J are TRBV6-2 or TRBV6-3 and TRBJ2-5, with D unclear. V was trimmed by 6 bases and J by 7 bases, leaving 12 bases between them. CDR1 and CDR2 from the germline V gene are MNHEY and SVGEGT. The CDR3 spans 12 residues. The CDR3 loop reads CASSEQVGTQYF. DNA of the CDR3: TGTGCCAGCAGCGAACAAGTGGGGACCCAGTACTTC.